This TCR beta chain emerged from a study of blood T cell repertoires in COVID-19. The CDR3 consists of 19 residues. V gave up 0 bases and J gave up 7 bases; unmatched junction bases: 14. Germline values: CDR1 LGHDT, CDR2 YNNKEL (reference sequence). TCRdb keeps only in-frame clones here, not all; method: immunoSEQ multiplex PCR. This table holds 280,000 or so clones, 89% found once. Specimen: peripheral blood. This receptor was obtained from an older woman with acute or convalescent COVID-19. The rearrangement links TRBV3-1 (or the pseudogene TRBV3-2) to TRBJ1-4; 10 bases align to TRBD1. The CDR3 loop reads CASSQDKPYSGTGVEKLFF. CDR3 coding DNA: TGTGCCAGCAGCCAAGATAAACCATATTCCGGGACAGGGGTTGAAAAACTGTTTTTT.